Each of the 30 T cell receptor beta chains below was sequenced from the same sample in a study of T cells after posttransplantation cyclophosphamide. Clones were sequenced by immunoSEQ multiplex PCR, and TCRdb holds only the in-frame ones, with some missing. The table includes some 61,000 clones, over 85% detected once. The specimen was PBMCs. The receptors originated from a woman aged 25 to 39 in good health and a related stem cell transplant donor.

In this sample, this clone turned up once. CDR3 sequence reads: CASSLALGLNYGYTF. As DNA, the CDR3 is TGTGCCAGCAGTTTGGCGCTAGGGTTAAACTATGGCTACACCTTC. The genes are TRBV28 and TRBJ1-2; no clear D gene. Trimming removed 3 bases at V and 2 bases at J, with 13 bases between. Germline V gives CDR1 MDHEN, CDR2 SYDVKM. The CDR3 spans 15 residues.

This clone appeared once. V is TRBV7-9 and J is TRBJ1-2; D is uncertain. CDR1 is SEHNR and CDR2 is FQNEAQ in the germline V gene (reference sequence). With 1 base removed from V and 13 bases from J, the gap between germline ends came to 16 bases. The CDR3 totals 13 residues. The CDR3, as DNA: TGTGCCAGCAGCTTAGTCATTCCGGGGTTGTTCACCTTC. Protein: CASSLVIPGLFTF.

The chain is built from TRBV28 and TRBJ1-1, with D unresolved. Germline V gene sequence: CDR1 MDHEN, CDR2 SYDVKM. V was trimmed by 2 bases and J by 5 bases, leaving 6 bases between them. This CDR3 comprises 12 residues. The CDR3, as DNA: TGTGCCAGCAGTTTAAGAGGGACTGAAGCTTTCTTT. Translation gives CASSLRGTEAFF.

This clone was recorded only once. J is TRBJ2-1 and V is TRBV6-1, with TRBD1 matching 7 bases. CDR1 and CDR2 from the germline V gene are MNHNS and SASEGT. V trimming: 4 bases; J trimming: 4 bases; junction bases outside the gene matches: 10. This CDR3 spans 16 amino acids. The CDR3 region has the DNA TGTGCCAGCAGTGGCTCGCTCGGGACAGCTTACAATGAGCAGTTCTTC. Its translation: CASSGSLGTAYNEQFF.

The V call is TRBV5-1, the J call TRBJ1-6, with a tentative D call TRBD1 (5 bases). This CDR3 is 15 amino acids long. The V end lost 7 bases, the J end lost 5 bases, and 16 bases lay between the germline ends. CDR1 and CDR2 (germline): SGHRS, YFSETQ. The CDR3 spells CASGAGTYDNSPLHF. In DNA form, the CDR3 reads TGCGCCAGCGGGGCAGGGACGTACGATAATTCACCCCTCCACTTT.

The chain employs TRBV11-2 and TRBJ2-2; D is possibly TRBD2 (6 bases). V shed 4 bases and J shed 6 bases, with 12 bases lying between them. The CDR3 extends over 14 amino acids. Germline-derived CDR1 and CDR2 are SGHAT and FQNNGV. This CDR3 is CASSSYGGAGELFF. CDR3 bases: TGTGCCAGCAGCTCATACGGGGGTGCCGGGGAGCTGTTTTTT. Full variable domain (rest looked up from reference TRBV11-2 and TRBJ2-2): EAGVAQSPRYKIIEKRQSVAFWCNPISGHATLYWYQQILGQGPKLLIQFQNNGVVDDSQLPKDRFSAERLKGVDSTLKIQPAKLEDSAVYLCASSSYGGAGELFFGEGSRLTVL.

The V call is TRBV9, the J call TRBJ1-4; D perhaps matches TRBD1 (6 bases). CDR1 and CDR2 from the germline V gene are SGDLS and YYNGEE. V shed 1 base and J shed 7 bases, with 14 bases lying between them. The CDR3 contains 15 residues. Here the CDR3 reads CASSVRGASGEKLFF. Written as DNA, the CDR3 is TGTGCCAGCAGCGTAAGGGGGGCTTCGGGTGAAAAACTGTTTTTT.

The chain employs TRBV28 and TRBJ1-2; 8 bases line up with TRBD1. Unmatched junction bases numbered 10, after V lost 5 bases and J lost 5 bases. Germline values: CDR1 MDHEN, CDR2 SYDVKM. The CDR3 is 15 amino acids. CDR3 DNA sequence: TGTGCCAGCAGTACCCTTACAGGGGGTCGGTATGGCTACACCTTC. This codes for CASSTLTGGRYGYTF.

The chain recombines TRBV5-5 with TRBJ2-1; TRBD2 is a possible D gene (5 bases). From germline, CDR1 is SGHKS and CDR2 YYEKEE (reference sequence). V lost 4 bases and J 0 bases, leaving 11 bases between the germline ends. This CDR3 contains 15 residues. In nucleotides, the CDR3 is TGTGCCAGCAGCGCTGGGGAGACCTCCTACAATGAGCAGTTCTTC. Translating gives CASSAGETSYNEQFF.

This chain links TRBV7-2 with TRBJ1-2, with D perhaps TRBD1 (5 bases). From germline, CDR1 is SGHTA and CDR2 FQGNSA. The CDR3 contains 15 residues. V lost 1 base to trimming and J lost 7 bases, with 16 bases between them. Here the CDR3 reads CASSLGGGDPSGYTF. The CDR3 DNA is TGTGCCAGCAGCTTAGGAGGAGGGGACCCCTCTGGCTACACCTTC. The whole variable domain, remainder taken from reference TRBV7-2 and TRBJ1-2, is GAGVSQSPSNKVTEKGKDVELRCDPISGHTALYWYRQSLGQGLEFLIYFQGNSAPDKSGLPSDRFSAERTGGSVSTLTIQRTQQEDSAVYLCASSLGGGDPSGYTFGSGTRLTVV.

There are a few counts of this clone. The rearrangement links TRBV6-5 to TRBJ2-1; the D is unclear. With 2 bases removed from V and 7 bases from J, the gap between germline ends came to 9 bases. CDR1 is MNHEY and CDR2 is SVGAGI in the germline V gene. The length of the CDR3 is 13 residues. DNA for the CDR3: TGTGCCAGCAGTTACGAAAAAGGGAATGAGCAGTTCTTC. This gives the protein CASSYEKGNEQFF.

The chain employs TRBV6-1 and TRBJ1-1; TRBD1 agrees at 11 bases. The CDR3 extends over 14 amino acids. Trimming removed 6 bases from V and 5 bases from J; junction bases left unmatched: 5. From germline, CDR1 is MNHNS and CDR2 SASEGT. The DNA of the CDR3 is TGTGCCAGCAGCGGGACAGGGGGTGTTACTGAAGCTTTCTTT. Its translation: CASSGTGGVTEAFF.

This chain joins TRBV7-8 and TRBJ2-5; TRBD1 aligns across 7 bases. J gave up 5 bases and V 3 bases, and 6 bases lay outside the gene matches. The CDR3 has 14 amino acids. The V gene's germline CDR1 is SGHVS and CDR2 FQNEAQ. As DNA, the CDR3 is TGTGCCAGCAGCTTGACAGGGTCTACGGAGACCCAGTACTTC. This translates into CASSLTGSTETQYF.

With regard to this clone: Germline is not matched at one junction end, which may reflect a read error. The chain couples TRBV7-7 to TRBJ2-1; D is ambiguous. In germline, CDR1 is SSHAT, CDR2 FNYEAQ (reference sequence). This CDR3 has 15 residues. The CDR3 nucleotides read TGTGCCAGCAGCTCATCGGCAGACACCTACAATGAGCTGTTCTTC. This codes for CASSSSADTYNELFF.

DNA of the CDR3: TGTGCCAGCAGCCTCATTCGAGATACGCAGTATTTT. Amino acid sequence: CASSLIRDTQYF. The chain uses TRBV7-2 and TRBJ2-3; D is unresolved. V gave up 5 bases and J gave up 5 bases, with 8 bases separating them. The CDR3 length is 12 residues. From germline, CDR1 is SGHTA and CDR2 FQGNSA.

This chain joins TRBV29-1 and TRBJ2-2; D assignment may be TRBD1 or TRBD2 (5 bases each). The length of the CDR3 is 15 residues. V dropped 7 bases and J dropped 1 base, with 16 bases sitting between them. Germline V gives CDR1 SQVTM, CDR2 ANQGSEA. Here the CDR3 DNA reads TGCAGCGCGTCTTCGGGGACGGGGAACACCGGGGAGCTGTTTTTT. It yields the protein CSASSGTGNTGELFF.

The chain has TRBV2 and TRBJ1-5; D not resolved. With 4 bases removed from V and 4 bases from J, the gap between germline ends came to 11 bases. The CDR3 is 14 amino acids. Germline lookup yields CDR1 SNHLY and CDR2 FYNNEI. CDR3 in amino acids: CASSVQTSNQPQHF. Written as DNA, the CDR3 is TGTGCCAGCAGTGTTCAGACCTCGAATCAGCCCCAGCATTTT.

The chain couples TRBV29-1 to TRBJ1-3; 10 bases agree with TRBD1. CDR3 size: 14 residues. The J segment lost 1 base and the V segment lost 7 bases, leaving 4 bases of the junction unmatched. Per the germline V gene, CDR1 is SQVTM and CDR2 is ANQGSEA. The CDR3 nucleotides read TGCAGCGGGACAGGGGGAATTTCTGGAAACACCATATATTTT. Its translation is CSGTGGISGNTIYF. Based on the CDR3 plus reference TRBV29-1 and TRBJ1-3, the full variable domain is SAVISQKPSRDICQRGTSLTIQCQVDSQVTMMFWYRQQPGQSLTLIATANQGSEATYESGFVIDKFPISRPNLTFSTLTVSNMSPEDSSIYLCSGTGGISGNTIYFGEGSWLTVV.

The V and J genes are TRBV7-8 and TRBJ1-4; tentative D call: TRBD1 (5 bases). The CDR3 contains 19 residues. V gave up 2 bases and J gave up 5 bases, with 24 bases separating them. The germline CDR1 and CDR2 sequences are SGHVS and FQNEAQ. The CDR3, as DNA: TGTGCCAGCAGCTTATACGCCCAGGGAAGGGCAGGGTGGAATGAAAAACTGTTTTTT. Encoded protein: CASSLYAQGRAGWNEKLFF.

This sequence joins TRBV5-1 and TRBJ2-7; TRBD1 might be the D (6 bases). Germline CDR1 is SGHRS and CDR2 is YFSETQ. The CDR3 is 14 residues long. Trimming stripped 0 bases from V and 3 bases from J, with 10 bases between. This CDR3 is CASSLGGQIYEQYF. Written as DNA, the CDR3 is TGCGCCAGCAGCTTGGGCGGACAGATCTACGAGCAGTACTTC.

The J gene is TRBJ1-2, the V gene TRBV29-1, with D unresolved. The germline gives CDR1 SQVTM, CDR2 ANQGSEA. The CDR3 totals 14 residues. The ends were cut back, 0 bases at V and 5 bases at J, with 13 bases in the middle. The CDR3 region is CSVEEEKNTYGYTF. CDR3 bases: TGCAGCGTTGAAGAGGAGAAGAACACATATGGCTACACCTTC. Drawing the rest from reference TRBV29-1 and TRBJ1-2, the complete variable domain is SAVISQKPSRDICQRGTSLTIQCQVDSQVTMMFWYRQQPGQSLTLIATANQGSEATYESGFVIDKFPISRPNLTFSTLTVSNMSPEDSSIYLCSVEEEKNTYGYTFGSGTRLTVV.

Written as DNA, the CDR3 is TGTGCCAGCAGCGTAGCCCCCCAGGGGCAGGGGACCCCCCAAGAGACCCAGTACTTC. The encoded protein is CASSVAPQGQGTPQETQYF. The V gene is TRBV9, the J gene TRBJ2-5; D possibly corresponds to TRBD1 (6 bases). The germline V and J ends were trimmed by 0 bases and 1 base, with 22 bases remaining between them. The CDR3 is made up of 19 amino acids. Looked up from germline, CDR1 is SGDLS and CDR2 is YYNGEE. Looking up the rest from reference TRBV9 and TRBJ2-5 gives the full variable domain: DSGVTQTPKHLITATGQRVTLRCSPRSGDLSVYWYQQSLDQGLQFLIQYYNGEERAKGNILERFSAQQFPDLHSELNLSSLELGDSALYFCASSVAPQGQGTPQETQYFGPGTRLLVL.

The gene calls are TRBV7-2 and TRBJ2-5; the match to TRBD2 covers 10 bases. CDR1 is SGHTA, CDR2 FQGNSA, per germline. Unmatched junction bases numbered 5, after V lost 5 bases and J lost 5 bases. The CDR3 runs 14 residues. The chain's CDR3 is CASSRGLAAETQYF. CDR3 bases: TGTGCCAGCAGCCGCGGACTAGCGGCGGAGACCCAGTACTTC.

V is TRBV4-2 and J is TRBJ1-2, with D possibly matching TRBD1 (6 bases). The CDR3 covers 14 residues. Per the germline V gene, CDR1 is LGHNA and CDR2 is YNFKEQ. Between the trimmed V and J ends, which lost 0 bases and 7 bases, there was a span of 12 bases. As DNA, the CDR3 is TGTGCCAGCAGCCAAGAACAGGGATTAGGTGGCTACACCTTC. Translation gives CASSQEQGLGGYTF.

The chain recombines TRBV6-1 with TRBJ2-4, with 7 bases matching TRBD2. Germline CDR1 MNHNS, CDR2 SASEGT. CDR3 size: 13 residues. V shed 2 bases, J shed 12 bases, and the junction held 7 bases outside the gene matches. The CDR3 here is CASSELGRGGQYF. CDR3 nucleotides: TGTGCCAGCAGTGAACTAGGGAGGGGTGGTCAGTACTTC.

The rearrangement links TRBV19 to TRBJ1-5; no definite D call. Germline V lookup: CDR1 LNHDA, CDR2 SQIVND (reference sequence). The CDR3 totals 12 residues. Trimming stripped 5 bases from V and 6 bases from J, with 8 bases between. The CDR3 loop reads CASSDLGQPQHF. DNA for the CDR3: TGTGCCAGTAGTGACTTGGGTCAGCCCCAGCATTTT.

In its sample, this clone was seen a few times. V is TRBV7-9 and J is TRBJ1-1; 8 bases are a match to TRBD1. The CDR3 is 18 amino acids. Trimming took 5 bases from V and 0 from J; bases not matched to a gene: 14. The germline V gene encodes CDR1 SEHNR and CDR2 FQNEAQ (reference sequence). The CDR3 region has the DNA TGTGCCAGCAGCGGCCCGGGACAGGAGACGTTAATGAACACTGAAGCTTTCTTT. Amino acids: CASSGPGQETLMNTEAFF.

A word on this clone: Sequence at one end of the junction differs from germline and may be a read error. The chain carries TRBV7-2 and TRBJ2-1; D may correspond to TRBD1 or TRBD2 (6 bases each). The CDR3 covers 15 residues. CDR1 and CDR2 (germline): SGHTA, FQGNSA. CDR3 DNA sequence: TGTGCCAGCAGATTAGCGGCAGGGGTATACAATGAGCAGTTCTTC. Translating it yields CASRLAAGVYNEQFF.

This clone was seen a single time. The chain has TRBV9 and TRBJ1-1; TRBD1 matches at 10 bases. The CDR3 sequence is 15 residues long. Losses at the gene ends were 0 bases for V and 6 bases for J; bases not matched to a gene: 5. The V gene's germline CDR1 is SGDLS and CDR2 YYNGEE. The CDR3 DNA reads TGTGCCAGCAGCGTAGGGGGGGACAGGGGATCTGAAGCTTTCTTT. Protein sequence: CASSVGGDRGSEAFF.

The CDR3: CASSQATGGTYEQYF. In nucleotides, the CDR3 is TGTGCCAGCAGCCAAGCTACAGGGGGAACCTACGAGCAGTACTTC. The chain links TRBV4-2 to TRBJ2-7; 8 positions agree with TRBD1. Germline CDR1 and CDR2: LGHNA and YNFKEQ. This CDR3 is built from 15 residues. The V gene end was trimmed by 1 base and the J gene end by 2 bases; junction bases not matched to a gene: 4.